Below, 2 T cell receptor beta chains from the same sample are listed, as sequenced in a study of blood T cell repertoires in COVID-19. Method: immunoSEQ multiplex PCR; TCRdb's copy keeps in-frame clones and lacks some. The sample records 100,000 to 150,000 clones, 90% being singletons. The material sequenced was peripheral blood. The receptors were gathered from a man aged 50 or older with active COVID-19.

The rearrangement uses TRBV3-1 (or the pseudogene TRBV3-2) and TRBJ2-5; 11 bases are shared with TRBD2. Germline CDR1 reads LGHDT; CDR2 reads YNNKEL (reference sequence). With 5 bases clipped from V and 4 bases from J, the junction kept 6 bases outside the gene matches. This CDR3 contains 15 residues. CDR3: CASSSSGRRGETQYF. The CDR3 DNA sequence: TGTGCCAGCAGCTCTAGCGGGAGGCGTGGAGAGACCCAGTACTTC.

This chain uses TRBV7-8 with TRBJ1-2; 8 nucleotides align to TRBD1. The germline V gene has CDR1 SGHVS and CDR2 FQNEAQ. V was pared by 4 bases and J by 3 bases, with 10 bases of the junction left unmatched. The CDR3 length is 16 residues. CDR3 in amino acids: CASSSPGGQGDYGYTF. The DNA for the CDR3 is TGTGCCAGCAGCTCCCCGGGAGGACAGGGAGACTATGGCTACACCTTC.